This paragraph covers one TCR beta chain sequence. The CDR3 is 20 amino acids. V was pared by 5 bases and J by 5 bases, with 30 bases between. It was by quantitative 5'-RACE with molecular barcodes that TCR beta libraries were made. TCRdb processed the 5' RACE reads anew with MiXCR; each CDR3 protein has one entry. The sample comprises 200,000 to 300,000 distinct CDR3 sequences, over 8.5% of which are singletons, and 6.8% rests with the top ten. This sample was included in a study of CD8 T cells in ankylosing spondylitis. Sequencing was carried out using blood, either unsorted or a sorted T cell fraction (not recorded which). This receptor was taken from a male donor with ankylosing spondylitis or in good health (not recorded which). The V and J genes are TRBV12-3 or TRBV12-4 and TRBJ2-2; either TRBD1 or TRBD2 may fit D (6 bases each). CDR3 in amino acids: CASSSVGANREARGTGELFF. The CDR3 DNA sequence: TGTGCCAGCAGTAGCGTCGGGGCTAACAGGGAGGCTCGGGGAACCGGGGAGCTGTTTTTT.